One sample yielded the 16 T cell receptor beta chains listed below, sequenced in a study of blood T cell repertoires in COVID-19. The repertoire was sequenced with immunoSEQ multiplex PCR; TCRdb's copy has only in-frame clones and lacks some. In the table there are approximately 200,000 clones, 89% of which are singletons. Material: PBMCs or T cells enriched from blood (not recorded which). The receptor set was obtained from a woman in her 40s with acute COVID-19.

V usage is TRBV7-9 and J usage is TRBJ2-7, with 8 bases lining up with TRBD1. The CDR3 is 15 amino acids. Germline V gene sequence: CDR1 SEHNR, CDR2 FQNEAQ (reference sequence). J was trimmed by 5 bases and V by 5 bases; bases with no gene match: 11. The DNA for the CDR3 is TGTGCCAGCAGCCCAAGTTTACAGGGGGTCCACGAGCAGTACTTC. As protein: CASSPSLQGVHEQYF.

The chain's CDR3 is CASSDISGANTGELFF. CDR3 DNA sequence: TGTGCCAGCAGTGATATTAGCGGGGCGAACACCGGGGAGCTGTTTTTT. The chain employs TRBV2 and TRBJ2-2; 8 bases line up with TRBD2. The CDR3 consists of 16 residues. Germline CDR1 SNHLY, CDR2 FYNNEI. The trim removed 3 bases at V and 0 bases at J, leaving 3 bases unmatched.

This clone was seen just once. This chain joins TRBV12-3 or TRBV12-4 and TRBJ1-2; D is unresolved. The CDR3 spans 13 residues. Between the trimmed V and J ends, which lost 1 base and 7 bases, there was a span of 10 bases. The CDR3: CASSLGAAGGYTF. In DNA form, the CDR3 reads TGTGCCAGCAGTTTAGGGGCGGCGGGTGGCTACACCTTC.

The V gene is TRBV5-1, the J gene TRBJ2-1; D is possibly TRBD2 (6 bases). The CDR3 spans 16 residues. The germline CDR1 and CDR2 sequences are SGHRS and YFSETQ. V gave up 0 bases and J gave up 1 base, with 11 bases separating them. The CDR3 spells CASSLVAEASYNEQFF. The CDR3 DNA follows: TGCGCCAGCAGCTTGGTAGCGGAAGCTTCCTACAATGAGCAGTTCTTC.

The chain links TRBV6-5 to TRBJ2-2; tentative D call: TRBD1 (6 bases). The CDR3 has 14 amino acids. Germline CDR1 MNHEY, CDR2 SVGAGI. V shed 0 bases and J shed 6 bases, with 8 bases lying between them. CDR3 in DNA: TGTGCCAGCAGTTACTCGGCAGGGGCCGGGGAGCTGTTTTTT. Its protein product is CASSYSAGAGELFF.

This clone was detected only once. The rearrangement uses TRBV9 and TRBJ2-1, with 10 bases identical to TRBD2. The junction had 5 bases not matched to a gene; V was cut back by 0 bases and J by 5 bases. The CDR3 is 16 amino acids. The V gene's germline CDR1 is SGDLS and CDR2 YYNGEE. The CDR3 loop reads CASSVGLAGDDNEQFF. CDR3 coding DNA: TGTGCCAGCAGCGTAGGTCTAGCGGGAGACGACAATGAGCAGTTCTTC.

The table lists this clone with a count of one. The chain uses TRBV4-3 and TRBJ2-4; a possible D gene is TRBD1 (5 bases). Deletions cut 1 base from V and 0 bases from J, with 13 bases between. The CDR3 contains 17 residues. The V gene's germline CDR1 is LGHNA and CDR2 YSLEER. CDR3 in amino acids: CASSQGQGLGAKNIQYF. CDR3 DNA sequence: TGCGCCAGCAGCCAAGGTCAGGGTTTGGGAGCCAAAAACATTCAGTACTTC.

V usage is TRBV4-1 and J usage is TRBJ1-5; D unclear. Trimming cost V 1 base and J 0 bases, with 10 bases left between them. The CDR3 extends over 16 amino acids. Looked up from germline, CDR1 is MGHRA and CDR2 is YSYEKL. CDR3 residues: CASSQAPGLSNQPQHF. For the CDR3, the DNA is TGCGCCAGCAGCCAAGCCCCAGGCCTTAGCAATCAGCCCCAGCATTTT.

This chain joins TRBV30 and TRBJ2-3; 14 bases are shared with TRBD2. V was pared by 2 bases and J by 3 bases, with 10 bases of the junction left unmatched. This CDR3 contains 18 residues. Per the germline V gene, CDR1 is GTSNPN and CDR2 is SVGIG (reference sequence). CDR3: CAWSRGTSGGSRTDTQYF. As DNA, the CDR3 is TGTGCCTGGAGTAGGGGGACTAGCGGGGGCAGTCGGACAGATACGCAGTATTTT.

The chain couples TRBV18 to TRBJ1-1; 9 positions agree with TRBD1. The ends lost 3 bases at V and 6 bases at J; junction bases unmatched: 5. The CDR3 has 14 residues. In germline, CDR1 is KGHSH, CDR2 LQKENI. The CDR3 here is CASSPGQGLAEAFF. The CDR3 nucleotides are TGTGCCAGCTCACCGGGACAGGGACTAGCTGAAGCTTTCTTT.

V is TRBV19 and J is TRBJ2-1; D is ambiguous. CDR1 is LNHDA and CDR2 is SQIVND in the germline V gene (reference sequence). Trimming shortened V by 1 base and J by 6 bases, and 4 bases separated the two germline ends. The CDR3 sequence is 12 residues long. Written as DNA, the CDR3 is TGTGCCAGTAGTATAGTCCGCAATGAGCAGTTCTTC. Translating it yields CASSIVRNEQFF. Supplemented by reference TRBV19 and TRBJ2-1, the full variable domain reads DGGITQSPKYLFRKEGQNVTLSCEQNLNHDAMYWYRQDPGQGLRLIYYSQIVNDFQKGDIAEGYSVSREKKESFPLTVTSAQKNPTAFYLCASSIVRNEQFFGPGTRLTVL.

The CDR3 here is CASSPSGSSTDTQYF. Here the CDR3 DNA reads TGTGCCAGTAGTCCGAGCGGATCTAGCACAGATACGCAGTATTTT. The V and J genes are TRBV19 and TRBJ2-3; weak D call: TRBD2 (5 bases). The CDR3 is 15 amino acids. Deletions cut 5 bases from V and 0 bases from J, with 12 bases between. The germline CDR1 and CDR2 sequences are LNHDA and SQIVND (reference sequence). Together with reference TRBV19 and TRBJ2-3, the CDR3 gives the full variable domain: DGGITQSPKYLFRKEGQNVTLSCEQNLNHDAMYWYRQDPGQGLRLIYYSQIVNDFQKGDIAEGYSVSREKKESFPLTVTSAQKNPTAFYLCASSPSGSSTDTQYFGPGTRLTVL.

This chain links TRBV7-8 with TRBJ2-2, with D perhaps TRBD1 (6 bases). There are 15 residues in the CDR3. Trimming removed 5 bases from V and 0 bases from J, with 10 bases in between. Germline assignment: CDR1 SGHVS and CDR2 FQNEAQ. The CDR3 reads CASSRTGSNTGELFF. CDR3 nucleotides: TGTGCCAGCAGCCGAACAGGGTCGAACACCGGGGAGCTGTTTTTT.

The chain recombines TRBV7-8 with TRBJ2-3, with TRBD2 identical over 9 bases. J was trimmed by 0 bases and V by 0 bases; bases with no gene match: 10. The CDR3 is made up of 19 amino acids. Germline-derived CDR1 and CDR2 are SGHVS and FQNEAQ. CDR3 nucleotides: TGTGCCAGCAGCTTAGCGGAGACTAGCGGTCCCGTTAGCACAGATACGCAGTATTTT. This translates into CASSLAETSGPVSTDTQYF.

V usage is TRBV5-1 and J usage is TRBJ2-7, with TRBD1 matching 7 bases. The length of the CDR3 is 13 residues. Germline V gene lookup returns CDR1 SGHRS and CDR2 YFSETQ. The ends lost 4 bases at V and 2 bases at J; junction bases unmatched: 3. In nucleotides, the CDR3 is TGCGCCAGCAGCCAAGGACAGGCCTACGAGCAGTACTTC. Its translation is CASSQGQAYEQYF.

CDR3 nucleotide sequence: TGTGCCAGCAGTTCTCAAACAGGGAAAAATCAGCCCCAGCATTTT. Translation gives CASSSQTGKNQPQHF. The chain recombines TRBV27 with TRBJ1-5, with TRBD1 as a possible D gene (6 bases). Per germline, CDR1 MNHEY and CDR2 SMNVEV (reference sequence). V dropped 4 bases and J dropped 4 bases, with 14 bases sitting between them. The CDR3 length is 15 residues.